This T cell receptor (beta chain) was captured by sequencing in a study of technical replicates of blood from a handful of donors. Trimming shortened V by 7 bases and J by 2 bases, and 14 bases separated the two germline ends. This CDR3 is 13 amino acids long. CDR1 is SQVTM, CDR2 ANQGSEA, per germline. The table came from immunoSEQ multiplex PCR; TCRdb's copy has only in-frame clones and leaves some out. The table lists 100,000 or so clones, over 95% of them singletons. The chain combines TRBV29-1 with TRBJ1-2; D unclear. The sequence was collected from a human donor in good health. The sample consisted of T cells isolated from PBMCs. CDR3 DNA sequence: TGCAGCGATACCGGGATTTTAAACTATGGCTACACCTTC. Translating it yields CSDTGILNYGYTF.